Described below is a single T cell receptor beta chain sequence and its context. Trimming removed 5 bases at V and 8 bases at J, with 13 bases between. Germline loops: CDR1 MGHRA, CDR2 YSYEKL. The CDR3 totals 13 residues. These data belong to a study of long-term antiretroviral therapy in people with HIV. Researchers report immunoSEQ v3.0 was run at survey level. Samples were sequenced targeting 40,000-50,000 T-cell genomes each. The repertoire was sequenced with immunoSEQ multiplex PCR; TCRdb's copy has only in-frame clones and lacks some. Among about 28,000 clones listed, around 84% were seen once. Each sample contained roughly 0.9-10 million cryopreserved PBMC, thawed before DNA extraction.

The gene calls are TRBV4-1 and TRBJ2-1; the D gene is possibly TRBD2 (5 bases). The receptor was derived from a young man with HIV. Source: unsorted PBMCs, taken 0.4 years after starting antiretroviral therapy. CDR3 sequence (DNA): TGCGCCAGCAGCACGAGCGGTTATGATGAGCAGTTCTTC. As protein: CASSTSGYDEQFF.